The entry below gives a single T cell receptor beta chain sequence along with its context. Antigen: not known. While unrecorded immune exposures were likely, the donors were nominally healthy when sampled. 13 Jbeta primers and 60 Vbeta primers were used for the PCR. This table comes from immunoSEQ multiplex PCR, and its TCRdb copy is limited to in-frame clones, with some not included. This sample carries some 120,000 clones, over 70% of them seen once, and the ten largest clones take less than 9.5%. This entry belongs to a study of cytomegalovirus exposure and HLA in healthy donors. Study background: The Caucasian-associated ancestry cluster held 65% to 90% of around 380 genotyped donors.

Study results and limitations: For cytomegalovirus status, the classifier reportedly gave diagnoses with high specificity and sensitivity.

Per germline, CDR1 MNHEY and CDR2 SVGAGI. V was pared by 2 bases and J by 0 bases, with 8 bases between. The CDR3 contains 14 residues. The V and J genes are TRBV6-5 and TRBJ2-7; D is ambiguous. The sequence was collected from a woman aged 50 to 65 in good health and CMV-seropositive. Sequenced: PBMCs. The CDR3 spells CASSYRSGSYEQYF. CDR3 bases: TGTGCCAGCAGTTACCGGTCGGGCTCCTACGAGCAGTACTTC.